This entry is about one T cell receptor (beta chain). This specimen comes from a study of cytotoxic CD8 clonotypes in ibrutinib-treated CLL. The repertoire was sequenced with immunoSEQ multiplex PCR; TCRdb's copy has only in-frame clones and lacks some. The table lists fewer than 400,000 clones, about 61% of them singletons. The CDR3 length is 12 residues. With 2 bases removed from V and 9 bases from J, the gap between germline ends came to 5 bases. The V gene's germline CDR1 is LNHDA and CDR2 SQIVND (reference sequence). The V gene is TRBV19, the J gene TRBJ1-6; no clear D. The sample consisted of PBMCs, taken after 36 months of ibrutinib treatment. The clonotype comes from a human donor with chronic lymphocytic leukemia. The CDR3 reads CASSIQGSPLHF. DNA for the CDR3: TGTGCCAGTAGTATACAAGGTTCACCCCTCCACTTT.